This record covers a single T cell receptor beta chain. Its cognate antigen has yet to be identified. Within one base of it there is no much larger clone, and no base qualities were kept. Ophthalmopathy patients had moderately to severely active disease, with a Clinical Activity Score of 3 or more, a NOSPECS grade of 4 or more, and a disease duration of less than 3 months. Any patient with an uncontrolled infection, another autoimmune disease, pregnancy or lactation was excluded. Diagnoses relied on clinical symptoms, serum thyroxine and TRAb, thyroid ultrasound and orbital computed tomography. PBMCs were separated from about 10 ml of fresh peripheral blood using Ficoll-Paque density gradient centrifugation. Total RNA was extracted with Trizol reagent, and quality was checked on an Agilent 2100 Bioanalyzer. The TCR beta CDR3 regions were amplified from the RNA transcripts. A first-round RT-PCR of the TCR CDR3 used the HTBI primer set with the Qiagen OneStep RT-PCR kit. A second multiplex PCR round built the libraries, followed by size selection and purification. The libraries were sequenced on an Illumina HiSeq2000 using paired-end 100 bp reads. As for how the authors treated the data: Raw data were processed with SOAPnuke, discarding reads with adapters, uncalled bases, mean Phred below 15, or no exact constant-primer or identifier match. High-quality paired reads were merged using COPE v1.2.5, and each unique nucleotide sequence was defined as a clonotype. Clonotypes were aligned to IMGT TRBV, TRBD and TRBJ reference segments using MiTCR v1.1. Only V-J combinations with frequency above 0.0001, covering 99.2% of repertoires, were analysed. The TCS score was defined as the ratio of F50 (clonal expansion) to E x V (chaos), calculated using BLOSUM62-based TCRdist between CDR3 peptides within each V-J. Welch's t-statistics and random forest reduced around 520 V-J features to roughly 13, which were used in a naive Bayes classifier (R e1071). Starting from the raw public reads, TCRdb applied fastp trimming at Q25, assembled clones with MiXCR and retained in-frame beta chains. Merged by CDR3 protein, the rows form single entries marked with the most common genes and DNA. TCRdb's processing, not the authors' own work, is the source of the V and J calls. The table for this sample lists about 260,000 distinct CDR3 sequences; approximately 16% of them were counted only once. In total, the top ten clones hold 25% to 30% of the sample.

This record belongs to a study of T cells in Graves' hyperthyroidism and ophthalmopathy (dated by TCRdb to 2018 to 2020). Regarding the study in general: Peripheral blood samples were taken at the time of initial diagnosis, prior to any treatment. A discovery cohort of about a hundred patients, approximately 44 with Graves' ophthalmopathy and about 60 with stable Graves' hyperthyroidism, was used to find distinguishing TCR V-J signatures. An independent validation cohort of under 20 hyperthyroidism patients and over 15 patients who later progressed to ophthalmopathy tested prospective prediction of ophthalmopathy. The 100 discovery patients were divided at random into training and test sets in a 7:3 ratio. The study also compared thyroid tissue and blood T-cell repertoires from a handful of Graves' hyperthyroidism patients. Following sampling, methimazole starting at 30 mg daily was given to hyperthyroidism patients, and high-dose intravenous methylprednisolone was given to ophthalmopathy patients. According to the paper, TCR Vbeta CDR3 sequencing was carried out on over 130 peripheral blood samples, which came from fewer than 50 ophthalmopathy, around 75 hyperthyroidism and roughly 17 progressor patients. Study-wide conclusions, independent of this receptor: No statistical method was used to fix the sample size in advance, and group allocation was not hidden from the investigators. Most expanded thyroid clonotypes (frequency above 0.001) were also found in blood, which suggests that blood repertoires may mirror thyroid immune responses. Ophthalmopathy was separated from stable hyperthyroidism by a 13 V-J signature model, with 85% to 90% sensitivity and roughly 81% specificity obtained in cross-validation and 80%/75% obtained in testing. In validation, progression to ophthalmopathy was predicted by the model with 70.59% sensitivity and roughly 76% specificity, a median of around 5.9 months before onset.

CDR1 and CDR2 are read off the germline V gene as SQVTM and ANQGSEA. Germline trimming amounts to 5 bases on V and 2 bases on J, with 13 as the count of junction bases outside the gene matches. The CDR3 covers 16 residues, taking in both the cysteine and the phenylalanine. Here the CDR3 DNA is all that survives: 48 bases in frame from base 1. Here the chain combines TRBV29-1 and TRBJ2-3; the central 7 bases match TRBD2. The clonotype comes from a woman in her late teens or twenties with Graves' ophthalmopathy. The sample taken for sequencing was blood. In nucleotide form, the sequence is TGCAGCGTTCTAAGCGGTTGGCTAGCGGTCACAGATACGCAGTATTTT. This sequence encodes CSVLSGWLAVTDTQYF.